The 21 T cell receptor beta chains below come from one sample, sequenced in a study of cytomegalovirus exposure and HLA in healthy donors. PCR amplification relied on 60 Vbeta primers (plus 13 Jbeta primers). The assay was immunoSEQ multiplex PCR, and TCRdb's table has in-frame clones only and misses some. Among approximately 190,000 clones, around four fifths were seen once, and the ten largest hold around 2.8%. Sequences were obtained from PBMCs. These receptor sequences come from a woman in her 50s in good health and CMV-seropositive.

V and J are TRBV6-5 and TRBJ2-1; 9 bases are shared with TRBD1. The junction had 2 bases not matched to a gene; V was cut back by 2 bases and J by 6 bases. The CDR3 extends over 14 amino acids. Germline CDR1 and CDR2: MNHEY and SVGAGI. In DNA, the CDR3 is TGTGCCAGCAGTTACGAGACAGGGGGCAATGAGCAGTTCTTC. Its protein product is CASSYETGGNEQFF.

The chain joins TRBV28 to TRBJ2-6; D perhaps matches TRBD1 (6 bases). Trimming took 3 bases from V and 0 from J, leaving 18 bases between them. CDR1 and CDR2 (germline): MDHEN, SYDVKM. The CDR3 runs to 19 residues. The CDR3 bases are TGTGCCAGCAGTTTTTTTTCAGGGGTAGAAAACTCTGGGGCCAACGTCCTGACTTTC. Protein: CASSFFSGVENSGANVLTF.

This clone was recorded once. The chain has TRBV18 and TRBJ2-7, with D tentatively TRBD2 (6 bases). CDR1 is KGHSH and CDR2 is LQKENI in the germline V gene. This CDR3 is built from 15 residues. Trimming left V 1 base short and J 0 bases short, with 10 bases between. CDR3: CASSPLGGSSYEQYF. The CDR3 DNA follows: TGTGCCAGCTCACCACTGGGGGGTAGCTCCTACGAGCAGTACTTC.

The V and J genes are TRBV2 and TRBJ2-7, with 9 bases aligning to TRBD1. Losses at the gene ends were 3 bases for V and 3 bases for J; bases not matched to a gene: 6. There are 15 residues in the CDR3. The germline V gene has CDR1 SNHLY and CDR2 FYNNEI. The DNA for the CDR3 is TGTGCCAGCAGTGAGTTGGGACAGGGCCTCTACGAGCAGTACTTC. This translates into CASSELGQGLYEQYF.

The chain joins TRBV27 to TRBJ1-6, with 10 bases lining up with TRBD1. V shed 5 bases and J 8 bases; nucleotides not matched to a gene: 9. The CDR3 sequence is 16 residues long. CDR1 and CDR2 from the germline V gene are MNHEY and SMNVEV (reference sequence). DNA of the CDR3: TGTGCCAGCAGTCGTGAAGGACAGGGGGATTATTCACCCCTCCACTTT. Its translation is CASSREGQGDYSPLHF.

This chain links TRBV4-2 with TRBJ2-7, with D unresolved. V shed 0 bases and J shed 3 bases, with 6 bases lying between them. The CDR3 is 13 residues long. Looked up from germline, CDR1 is LGHNA and CDR2 is YNFKEQ. The CDR3 here is CASSQEAVYEQYF. The CDR3 region has the DNA TGTGCCAGCAGCCAAGAGGCAGTCTACGAGCAGTACTTC.

The sample holds one count of this clone. V gene TRBV7-9 combines with J gene TRBJ2-5, with D unclear. Germline-derived CDR1 and CDR2 are SEHNR and FQNEAQ (reference sequence). V was trimmed by 5 bases and J by 5 bases, leaving 12 bases between them. The CDR3 extends over 13 amino acids. CDR3 nucleotide sequence: TGTGCCAGCAGCCCCACAGTTGAGGAGACCCAGTACTTC. This gives the protein CASSPTVEETQYF. Full variable domain (outside the CDR3, taken from reference TRBV7-9 and TRBJ2-5): DTGVSQNPRHKITKRGQNVTFRCDPISEHNRLYWYRQTLGQGPEFLTYFQNEAQLEKSRLLSDRFSAERPKGSFSTLEIQRTEQGDSAMYLCASSPTVEETQYFGPGTRLLVL.

This chain links TRBV12-5 with TRBJ2-5; possible D gene TRBD1, 6 bases. The CDR3 runs to 15 residues. The V and J ends lost 4 bases and 3 bases respectively, with 15 bases between them. The germline V gene has CDR1 LGHNT and CDR2 FRNRAP. The CDR3 nucleotides read TGTGCTAGTGGTTGGGGGCTCCCGGGAAAAGAGACCCAGTACTTC. It translates to CASGWGLPGKETQYF. Supplemented by reference TRBV12-5 and TRBJ2-5, the full variable domain reads DARVTQTPRHKVTEMGQEVTMRCQPILGHNTVFWYRQTMMQGLELLAYFRNRAPLDDSGMPKDRFSAEMPDATLATLKIQPSEPRDSAVYFCASGWGLPGKETQYFGPGTRLLVL.

This chain uses TRBV5-5 with TRBJ2-3; the D gene is possibly TRBD1 (5 bases). V lost 0 bases and J lost 2, with 7 bases in between. Germline assignment: CDR1 SGHKS and CDR2 YYEKEE (reference sequence). This CDR3 spans 14 amino acids. The CDR3 reads CASSLDRPTDTQYF. The CDR3 bases are TGTGCCAGCAGCTTGGACAGGCCCACAGATACGCAGTATTTT.

CDR3 protein: CSAGTGGKQYF. The CDR3 bases are TGCAGTGCTGGAACAGGGGGGAAGCAGTACTTC. The V gene is TRBV20-1, the J gene TRBJ2-7; 8 bases line up with TRBD1. V was clipped by 5 bases and J by 8 bases; unmatched bases: 5. The CDR3 extends over 11 amino acids. From germline, CDR1 is DFQATT and CDR2 SNEGSKA (reference sequence).

V and J are TRBV27 and TRBJ2-3, with TRBD2 identical over 8 bases. CDR3 length equals 14 residues. The germline V gene encodes CDR1 MNHEY and CDR2 SMNVEV (reference sequence). After removal of 5 bases from V and 2 bases from J, the junction contained 3 bases not matched to a gene. CDR3 bases: TGTGCCAGCAGTCGTAGCGGGACCACAGATACGCAGTATTTT. Encoded protein: CASSRSGTTDTQYF.

The J gene is TRBJ1-6, the V gene TRBV7-3; D is undetermined. The CDR3 is 14 residues long. Trimming pared 2 bases from V and 6 bases from J, leaving 8 bases between. Germline-derived CDR1 and CDR2 are SGHTA and FQGTGA. CDR3 loop: CASSLEGSNSPLHF. The CDR3 DNA is TGTGCCAGCAGCTTAGAGGGCTCTAATTCACCCCTCCACTTT.

The chain carries TRBV11-3 and TRBJ2-1, with D maybe TRBD2 (7 bases). Trimming cost V 10 bases and J 8 bases, with 30 bases left between them. Germline CDR1 reads SGHNT; CDR2 reads YENEEA. This CDR3 region has 17 residues. The CDR3, as DNA: TGTGCCACCCCCGCACCAGGGAGGGGGGCATCTCGGGATGAGCAGTTCTTC. Translating it yields CATPAPGRGASRDEQFF.

The chain is built from TRBV5-6 and TRBJ1-2; 8 nucleotides agree with TRBD1. Germline V gives CDR1 SGHDT, CDR2 YYEEEE. J lost 8 bases, V lost 2 bases, and 2 bases had no gene match. The CDR3 contains 12 residues. CDR3 protein: CASSFPGGGYTF. CDR3 nucleotides: TGTGCCAGCAGCTTCCCAGGGGGCGGCTACACCTTC.

This clone has only a few counts. The rearrangement uses TRBV10-3 and TRBJ1-4; 8 bases are a match to TRBD1. CDR1 ENHRY and CDR2 SYGVKD come from the germline V gene. The CDR3 loop spans 15 amino acids. J gave up 8 bases and V 3 bases, and 8 bases lay outside the gene matches. CDR3 nucleotide sequence: TGTGCCATCAGTGAAATGGACAGGGAAAGGGAAAAACTGTTTTTT. Its protein product is CAISEMDREREKLFF.

The rearrangement uses TRBV19 and TRBJ2-5, with D unresolved. The CDR3 is made up of 12 amino acids. V lost 3 bases and J 5 bases, leaving 7 bases between the germline ends. Germline V gene lookup returns CDR1 LNHDA and CDR2 SQIVND (reference sequence). CDR3 sequence (DNA): TGTGCCAGTAGTATGAGCCGGGAGACCCAGTACTTC. Translated, it gives CASSMSRETQYF. Complete variable domain (other parts from reference TRBV19 and TRBJ2-5): DGGITQSPKYLFRKEGQNVTLSCEQNLNHDAMYWYRQDPGQGLRLIYYSQIVNDFQKGDIAEGYSVSREKKESFPLTVTSAQKNPTAFYLCASSMSRETQYFGPGTRLLVL.

V gene TRBV30 combines with J gene TRBJ2-1; 10 nucleotides align to TRBD2. CDR1 is GTSNPN and CDR2 is SVGIG in the germline V gene (reference sequence). This CDR3 is built from 15 residues. The J segment lost 2 bases and the V segment lost 3 bases, leaving 4 bases of the junction unmatched. The CDR3 sequence: CAWSRSGGAYNEQFF. CDR3 coding DNA: TGTGCCTGGAGCAGGAGCGGGGGGGCCTACAATGAGCAGTTCTTC.

The J gene is TRBJ1-4, the V gene TRBV6-6, with 10 bases matching TRBD1. CDR3 size: 13 residues. Germline loops: CDR1 MNHNY, CDR2 SVGAGI (reference sequence). V lost 6 bases to trimming and J lost 7 bases; unmatched junction nucleotides: 2. The DNA of the CDR3 is TGTGCCAGCAGCCGGACAGGGGGTGAAAAACTGTTTTTT. Its protein product is CASSRTGGEKLFF.

The V and J genes are TRBV7-6 and TRBJ2-1; D gene unclear. The CDR3 runs to 14 residues. Germline lookup yields CDR1 SGHVS and CDR2 FNYEAQ. The V and J ends lost 1 base and 3 bases respectively, with 7 bases between them. The CDR3 DNA is TGTGCCAGCAGCTTAGACCGGAGCTACAATGAGCAGTTCTTC. This sequence encodes CASSLDRSYNEQFF.

The CDR3, as DNA: TGTGCCAGCAGCTTGGAAAGGGGCTGGACAGTAGGAAAAGAGACCCAGTACTTC. As protein: CASSLERGWTVGKETQYF. The rearrangement links TRBV5-5 to TRBJ2-5; D perhaps matches TRBD1 (6 bases). Trimming pared 0 bases from V and 3 bases from J, leaving 21 bases between. Germline loops: CDR1 SGHKS, CDR2 YYEKEE (reference sequence). There are 18 residues in the CDR3.

The rearrangement joins TRBV19 to TRBJ2-5; D possibly corresponds to TRBD2 (6 bases). Trimming removed 3 bases at V and 1 base at J, with 12 bases between. Germline V gene lookup returns CDR1 LNHDA and CDR2 SQIVND (reference sequence). This CDR3 is 15 amino acids long. CDR3 DNA: TGTGCCAGTAGTATCACAGGCGGGGTCCAAGAGACCCAGTACTTC. It specifies CASSITGGVQETQYF.